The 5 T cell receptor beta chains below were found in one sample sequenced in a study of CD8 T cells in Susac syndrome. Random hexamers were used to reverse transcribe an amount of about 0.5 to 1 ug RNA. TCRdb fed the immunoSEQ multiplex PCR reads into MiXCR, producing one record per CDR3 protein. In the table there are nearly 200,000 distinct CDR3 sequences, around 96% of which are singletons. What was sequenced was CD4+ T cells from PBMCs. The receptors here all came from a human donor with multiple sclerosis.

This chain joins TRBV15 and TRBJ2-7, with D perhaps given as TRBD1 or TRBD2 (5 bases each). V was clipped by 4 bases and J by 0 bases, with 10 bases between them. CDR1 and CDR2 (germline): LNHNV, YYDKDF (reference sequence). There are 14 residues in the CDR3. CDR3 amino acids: CATSIRDGSYEQYF. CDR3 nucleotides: TGTGCCACCAGCATCCGGGACGGCTCCTACGAGCAGTACTTC.

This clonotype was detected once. CDR3 bases: TGTGCCAGCAGCTCGGGGGCCGCCCAGTACTTC. Protein sequence: CASSSGAAQYF. The genes are TRBV3-1 and TRBJ2-5; D tentatively fits TRBD1 or TRBD2 (6 bases each). In germline, CDR1 is LGHDT, CDR2 YNNKEL (reference sequence). The CDR3 sequence is 11 residues long. The ends were cut back, 5 bases at V and 9 bases at J, with 10 bases in the middle.

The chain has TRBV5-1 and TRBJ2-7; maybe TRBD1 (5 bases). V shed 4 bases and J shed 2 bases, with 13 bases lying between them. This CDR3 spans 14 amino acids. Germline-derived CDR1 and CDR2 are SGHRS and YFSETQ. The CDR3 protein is CASSPRVGTYEQYF. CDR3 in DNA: TGCGCCAGCAGCCCCAGGGTGGGAACCTACGAGCAGTACTTC.

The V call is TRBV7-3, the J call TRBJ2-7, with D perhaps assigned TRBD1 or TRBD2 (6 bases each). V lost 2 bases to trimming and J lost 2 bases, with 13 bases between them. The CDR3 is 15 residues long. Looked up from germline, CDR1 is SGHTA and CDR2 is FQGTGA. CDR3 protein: CASSLFPGAAYEQYF. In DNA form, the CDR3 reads TGTGCCAGCAGCTTATTTCCGGGGGCCGCCTACGAGCAGTACTTC.

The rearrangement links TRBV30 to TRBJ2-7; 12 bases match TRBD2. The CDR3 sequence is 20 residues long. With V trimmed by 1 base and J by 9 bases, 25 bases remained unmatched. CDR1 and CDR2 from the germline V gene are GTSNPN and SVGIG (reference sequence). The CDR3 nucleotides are TGTGCCTGGAGTGGACAAACTTGGCCCCCGACTAGCGGGAGATATAAGGGGCAGTACTTC. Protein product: CAWSGQTWPPTSGRYKGQYF.